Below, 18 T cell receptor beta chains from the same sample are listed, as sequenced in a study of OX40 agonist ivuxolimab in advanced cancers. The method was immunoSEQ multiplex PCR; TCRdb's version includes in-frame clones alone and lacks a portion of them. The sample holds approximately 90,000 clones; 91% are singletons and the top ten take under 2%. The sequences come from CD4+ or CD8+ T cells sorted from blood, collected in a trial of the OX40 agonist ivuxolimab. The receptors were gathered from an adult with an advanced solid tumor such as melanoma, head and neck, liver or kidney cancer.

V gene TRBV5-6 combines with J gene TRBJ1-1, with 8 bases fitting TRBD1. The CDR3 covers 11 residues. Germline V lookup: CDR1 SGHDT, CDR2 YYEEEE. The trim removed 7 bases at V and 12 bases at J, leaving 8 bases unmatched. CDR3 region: CASSSTGVSFF. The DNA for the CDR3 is TGTGCCAGCTCTTCGACAGGGGTATCTTTCTTT.

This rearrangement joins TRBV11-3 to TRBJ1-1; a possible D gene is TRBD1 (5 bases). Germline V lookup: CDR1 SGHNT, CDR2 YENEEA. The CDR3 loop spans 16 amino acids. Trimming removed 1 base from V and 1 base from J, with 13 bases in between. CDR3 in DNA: TGTGCCAGCAGCTTAGCCCCCGGACAAAAGAACACTGAAGCTTTCTTT. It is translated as CASSLAPGQKNTEAFF.

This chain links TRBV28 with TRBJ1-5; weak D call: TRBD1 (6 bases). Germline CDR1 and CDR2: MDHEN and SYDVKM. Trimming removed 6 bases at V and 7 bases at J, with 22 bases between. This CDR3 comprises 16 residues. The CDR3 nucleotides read TGTGCCAGCAGGGCTGGGGACAATTTACTTCCCCAGCCCCAGCATTTT. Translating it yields CASRAGDNLLPQPQHF.

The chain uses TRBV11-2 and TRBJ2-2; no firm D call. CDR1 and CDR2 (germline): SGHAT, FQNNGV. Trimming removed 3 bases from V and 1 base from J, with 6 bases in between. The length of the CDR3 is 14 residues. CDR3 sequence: CASSLGQNTGELFF. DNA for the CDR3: TGTGCCAGCAGCTTGGGTCAGAACACCGGGGAGCTGTTTTTT.

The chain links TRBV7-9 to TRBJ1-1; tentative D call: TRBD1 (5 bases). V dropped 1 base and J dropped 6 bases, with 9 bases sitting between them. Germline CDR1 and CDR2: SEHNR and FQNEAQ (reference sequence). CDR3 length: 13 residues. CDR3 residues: CASSLVGVAEAFF. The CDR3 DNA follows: TGTGCCAGCAGCTTAGTAGGGGTGGCTGAAGCTTTCTTT.

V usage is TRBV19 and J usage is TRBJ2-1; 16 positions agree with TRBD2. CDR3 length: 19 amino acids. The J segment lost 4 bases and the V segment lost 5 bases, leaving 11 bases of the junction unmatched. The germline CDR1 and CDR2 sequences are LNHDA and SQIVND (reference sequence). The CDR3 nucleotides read TGTGCCAGTAGTTCAACATGGGGGACTAGCGGGAGGGGATACAATGAGCAGTTCTTC. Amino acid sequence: CASSSTWGTSGRGYNEQFF.

The CDR3 DNA follows: TGTGCCAGCACCCTAGGGTCCCTTCAGTCGGACGAGCAGTACTTC. Protein product: CASTLGSLQSDEQYF. The rearrangement joins TRBV7-9 to TRBJ2-7; D is uncertain. The germline V gene has CDR1 SEHNR and CDR2 FQNEAQ (reference sequence). CDR3 size: 15 residues. Trimming removed 7 bases from V and 5 bases from J, with 21 bases in between. The full variable domain, its missing parts supplied by reference TRBV7-9 and TRBJ2-7, is DTGVSQNPRHKITKRGQNVTFRCDPISEHNRLYWYRQTLGQGPEFLTYFQNEAQLEKSRLLSDRFSAERPKGSFSTLEIQRTEQGDSAMYLCASTLGSLQSDEQYFGPGTRLTVT.

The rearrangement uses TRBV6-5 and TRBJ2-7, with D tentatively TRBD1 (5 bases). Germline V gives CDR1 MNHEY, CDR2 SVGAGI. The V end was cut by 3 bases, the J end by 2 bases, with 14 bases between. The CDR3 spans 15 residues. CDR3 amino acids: CASSYTQASPYEQYF. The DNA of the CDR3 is TGTGCCAGCAGTTATACACAGGCGTCTCCCTACGAGCAGTACTTC.

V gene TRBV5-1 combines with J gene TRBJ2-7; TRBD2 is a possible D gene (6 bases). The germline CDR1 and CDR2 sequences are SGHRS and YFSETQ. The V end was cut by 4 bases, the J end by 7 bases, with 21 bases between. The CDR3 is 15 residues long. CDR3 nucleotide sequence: TGCGCCAGCAGCCAGGGCTCCGGGGGACCGGGTGAGCAGTACTTC. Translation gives CASSQGSGGPGEQYF.

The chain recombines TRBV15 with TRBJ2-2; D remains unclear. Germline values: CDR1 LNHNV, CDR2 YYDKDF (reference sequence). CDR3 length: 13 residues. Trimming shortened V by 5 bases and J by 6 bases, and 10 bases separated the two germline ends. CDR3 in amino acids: CATSGTNAGELFF. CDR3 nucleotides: TGTGCCACCAGCGGAACAAACGCCGGGGAGCTGTTTTTT.

CDR3 residues: CASSGGTGTENTEAFF. The CDR3 nucleotides read TGTGCCAGCTCGGGCGGGACCGGGACAGAGAACACTGAAGCTTTCTTT. This chain uses TRBV18 with TRBJ1-1; 7 bases agree with TRBD1. V gave up 6 bases and J gave up 1 base; unmatched junction bases: 11. The CDR3 runs to 16 residues. Germline V gives CDR1 KGHSH, CDR2 LQKENI.

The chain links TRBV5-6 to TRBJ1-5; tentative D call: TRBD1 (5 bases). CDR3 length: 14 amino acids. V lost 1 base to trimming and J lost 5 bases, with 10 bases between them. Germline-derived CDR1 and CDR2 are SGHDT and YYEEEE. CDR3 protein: CASSLWKGHQPQHF. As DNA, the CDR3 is TGTGCCAGCAGCTTGTGGAAGGGGCATCAGCCCCAGCATTTT.

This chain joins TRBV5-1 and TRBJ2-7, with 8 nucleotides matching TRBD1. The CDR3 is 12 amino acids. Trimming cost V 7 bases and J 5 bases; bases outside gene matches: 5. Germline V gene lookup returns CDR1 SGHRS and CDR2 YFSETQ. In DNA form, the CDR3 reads TGCGCCAGCCGGACAGGGATAAACGAGCAGTACTTC. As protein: CASRTGINEQYF.

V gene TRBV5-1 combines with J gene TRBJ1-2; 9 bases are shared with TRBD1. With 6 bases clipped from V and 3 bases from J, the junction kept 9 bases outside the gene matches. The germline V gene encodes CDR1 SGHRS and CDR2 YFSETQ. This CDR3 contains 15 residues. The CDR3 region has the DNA TGCGCCAGCACCGCAGGGACAGGGTCGCACTATGGCTACACCTTC. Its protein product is CASTAGTGSHYGYTF.

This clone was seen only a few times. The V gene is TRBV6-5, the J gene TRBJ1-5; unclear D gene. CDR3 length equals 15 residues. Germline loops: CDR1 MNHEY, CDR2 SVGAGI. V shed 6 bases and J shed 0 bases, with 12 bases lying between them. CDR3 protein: CASRPTQHSNQPQHF. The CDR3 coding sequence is TGTGCCAGCAGGCCGACACAGCATAGCAATCAGCCCCAGCATTTT.

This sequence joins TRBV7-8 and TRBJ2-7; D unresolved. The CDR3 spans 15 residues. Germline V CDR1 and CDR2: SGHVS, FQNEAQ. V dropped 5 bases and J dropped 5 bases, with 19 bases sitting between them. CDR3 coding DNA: TGTGCCAGCAGCCGCCGCCGGGTTTATTCCCACGAGCAGTACTTC. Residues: CASSRRRVYSHEQYF.

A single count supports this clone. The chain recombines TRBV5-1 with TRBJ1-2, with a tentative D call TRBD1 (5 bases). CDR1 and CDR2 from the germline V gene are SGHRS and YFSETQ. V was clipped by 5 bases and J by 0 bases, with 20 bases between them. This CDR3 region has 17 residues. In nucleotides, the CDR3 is TGCGCCAGCAGTCATATATCGGGACCGAATACTAACTATGGCTACACCTTC. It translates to CASSHISGPNTNYGYTF. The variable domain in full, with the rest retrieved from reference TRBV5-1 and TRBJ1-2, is KAGVTQTPRYLIKTRGQQVTLSCSPISGHRSVSWYQQTPGQGLQFLFEYFSETQRNKGNFPGRFSGRQFSNSRSEMNVSTLELGDSALYLCASSHISGPNTNYGYTFGSGTRLTVV.

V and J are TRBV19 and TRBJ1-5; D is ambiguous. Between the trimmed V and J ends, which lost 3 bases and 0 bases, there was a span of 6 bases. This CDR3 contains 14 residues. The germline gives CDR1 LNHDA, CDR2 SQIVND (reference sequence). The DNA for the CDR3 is TGTGCCAGTAGTATCCTGGATAGCAATCAGCCCCAGCATTTT. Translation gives CASSILDSNQPQHF. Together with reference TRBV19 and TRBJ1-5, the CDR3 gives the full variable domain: DGGITQSPKYLFRKEGQNVTLSCEQNLNHDAMYWYRQDPGQGLRLIYYSQIVNDFQKGDIAEGYSVSREKKESFPLTVTSAQKNPTAFYLCASSILDSNQPQHFGDGTRLSIL.